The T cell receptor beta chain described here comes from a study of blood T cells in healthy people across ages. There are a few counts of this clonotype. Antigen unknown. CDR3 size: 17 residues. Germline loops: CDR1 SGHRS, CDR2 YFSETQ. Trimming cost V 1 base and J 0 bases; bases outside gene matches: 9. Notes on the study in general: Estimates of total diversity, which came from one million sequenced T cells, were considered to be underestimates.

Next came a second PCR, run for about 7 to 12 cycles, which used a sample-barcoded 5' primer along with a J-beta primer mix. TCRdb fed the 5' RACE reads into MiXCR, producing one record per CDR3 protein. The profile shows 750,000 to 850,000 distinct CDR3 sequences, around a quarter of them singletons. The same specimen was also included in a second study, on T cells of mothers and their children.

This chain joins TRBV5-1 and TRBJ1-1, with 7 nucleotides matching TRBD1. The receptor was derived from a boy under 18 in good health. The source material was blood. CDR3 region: CASSLTTGTVMNTEAFF. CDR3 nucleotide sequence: TGCGCCAGCAGCTTGACTACAGGGACAGTCATGAACACTGAAGCTTTCTTT.